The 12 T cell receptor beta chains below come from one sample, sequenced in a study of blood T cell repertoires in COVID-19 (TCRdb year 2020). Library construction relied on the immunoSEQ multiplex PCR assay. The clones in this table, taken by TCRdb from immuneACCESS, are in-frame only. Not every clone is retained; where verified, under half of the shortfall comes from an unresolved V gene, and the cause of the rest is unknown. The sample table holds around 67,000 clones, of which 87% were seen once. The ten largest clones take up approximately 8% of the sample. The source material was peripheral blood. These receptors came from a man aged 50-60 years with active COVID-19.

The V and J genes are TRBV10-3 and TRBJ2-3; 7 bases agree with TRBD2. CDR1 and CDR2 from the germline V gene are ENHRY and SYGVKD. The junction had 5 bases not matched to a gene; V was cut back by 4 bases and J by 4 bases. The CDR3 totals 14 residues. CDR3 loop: CAISVGGEADTQYF. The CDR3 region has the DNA TGTGCCATCAGTGTTGGGGGGGAGGCAGATACGCAGTATTTT.

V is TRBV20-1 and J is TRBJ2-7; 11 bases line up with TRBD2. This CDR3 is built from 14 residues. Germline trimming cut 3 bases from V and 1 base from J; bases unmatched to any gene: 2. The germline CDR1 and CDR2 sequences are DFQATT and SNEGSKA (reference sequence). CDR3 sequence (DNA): TGCAGTGCTAGTCCTAGCGGGGGGTCCTACGAGCAGTACTTC. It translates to CSASPSGGSYEQYF.

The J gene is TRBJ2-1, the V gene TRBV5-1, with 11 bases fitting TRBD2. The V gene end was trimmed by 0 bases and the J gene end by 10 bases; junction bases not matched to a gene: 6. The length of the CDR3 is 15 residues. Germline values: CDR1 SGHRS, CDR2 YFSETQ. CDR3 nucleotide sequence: TGCGCCAGCAGCTTGGGATTAGCGGGAGGGTACGAGCAGTTCTTC. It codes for CASSLGLAGGYEQFF. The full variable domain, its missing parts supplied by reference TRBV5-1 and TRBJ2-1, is KAGVTQTPRYLIKTRGQQVTLSCSPISGHRSVSWYQQTPGQGLQFLFEYFSETQRNKGNFPGRFSGRQFSNSRSEMNVSTLELGDSALYLCASSLGLAGGYEQFFGPGTRLTVL.

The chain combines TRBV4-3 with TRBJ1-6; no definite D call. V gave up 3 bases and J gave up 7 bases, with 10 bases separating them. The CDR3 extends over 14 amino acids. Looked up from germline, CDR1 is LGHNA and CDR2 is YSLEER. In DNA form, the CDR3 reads TGCGCCAGCAGCCAGCGAAGGGAGAATTCACCCCTCCACTTT. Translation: CASSQRRENSPLHF.

The CDR3, as DNA: TGTGCCAGTAGTATACAGGGGATCACTGAAGCTTTCTTT. This sequence encodes CASSIQGITEAFF. The chain is built from TRBV19 and TRBJ1-1; TRBD1 is a possible D gene (6 bases). The CDR3 covers 13 residues. CDR1 LNHDA and CDR2 SQIVND come from the germline V gene (reference sequence). Trimming took off 2 bases at V and 4 bases at J, with 8 bases between the two ends.

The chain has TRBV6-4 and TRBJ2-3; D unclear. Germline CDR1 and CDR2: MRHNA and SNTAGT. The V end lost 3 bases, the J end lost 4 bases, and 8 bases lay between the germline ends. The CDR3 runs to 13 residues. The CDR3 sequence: CASSEQRSDTQYF. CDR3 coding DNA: TGTGCCAGCAGTGAGCAGAGGTCAGATACGCAGTATTTT.

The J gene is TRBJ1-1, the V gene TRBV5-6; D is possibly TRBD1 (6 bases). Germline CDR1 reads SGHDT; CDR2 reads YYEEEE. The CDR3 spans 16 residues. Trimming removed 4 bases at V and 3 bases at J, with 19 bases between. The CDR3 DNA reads TGTGCCAGCAGCGCCCGAGAGGGGGGGGCGGACACTGAAGCTTTCTTT. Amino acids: CASSAREGGADTEAFF. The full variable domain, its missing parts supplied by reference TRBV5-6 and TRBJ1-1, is DAGVTQSPTHLIKTRGQQVTLRCSPKSGHDTVSWYQQALGQGPQFIFQYYEEEERQRGNFPDRFSGHQFPNYSSELNVNALLLGDSALYLCASSAREGGADTEAFFGQGTRLTVV.

In DNA form, the CDR3 reads TGTGCCAGCAGTGTCAAACTCTACGAGCAGTACTTC. It translates to CASSVKLYEQYF. The gene calls are TRBV2 and TRBJ2-7; D gene unclear. CDR3 length equals 12 residues. Germline lookup yields CDR1 SNHLY and CDR2 FYNNEI. V was pared by 4 bases and J by 3 bases, with 7 bases between.

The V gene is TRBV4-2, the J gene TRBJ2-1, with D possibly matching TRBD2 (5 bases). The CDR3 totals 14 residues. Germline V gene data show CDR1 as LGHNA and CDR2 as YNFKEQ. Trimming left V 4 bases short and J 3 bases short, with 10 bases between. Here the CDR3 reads CASSPTTSYNEQFF. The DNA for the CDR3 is TGTGCCAGCAGCCCGACTACTAGCTACAATGAGCAGTTCTTC.

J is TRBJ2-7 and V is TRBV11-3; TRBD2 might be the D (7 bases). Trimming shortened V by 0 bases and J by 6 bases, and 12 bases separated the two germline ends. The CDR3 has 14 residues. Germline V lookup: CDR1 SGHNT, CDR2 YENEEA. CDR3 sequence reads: CASSLEGGAIEQYF. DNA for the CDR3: TGTGCCAGCAGCTTAGAAGGGGGGGCGATCGAGCAGTACTTC.

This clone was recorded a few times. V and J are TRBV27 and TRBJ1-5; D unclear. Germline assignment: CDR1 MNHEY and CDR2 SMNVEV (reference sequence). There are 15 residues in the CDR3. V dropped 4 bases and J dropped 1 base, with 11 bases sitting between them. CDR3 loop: CASSSRLVSNQPQHF. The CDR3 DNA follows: TGTGCCAGCAGTTCCAGGTTAGTCAGCAATCAGCCCCAGCATTTT.

CDR3 sequence reads: CATSATENTEAFF. In DNA form, the CDR3 reads TGTGCCACCAGTGCCACAGAGAACACTGAAGCTTTCTTT. The chain uses TRBV24-1 and TRBJ1-1; no definite D call. Germline CDR1 KGHDR, CDR2 SFDVKD. The CDR3 covers 13 residues. V lost 5 bases and J 1 base, leaving 7 bases between the germline ends.